The next 12 T cell receptor beta chains were all read from a single sample in a study of blood T cell repertoires in COVID-19. TCRdb keeps only in-frame clones here, not all; method: immunoSEQ multiplex PCR. The sample lists approximately 260,000 clones; roughly 80% were seen once. The sample was peripheral blood. The origin of the receptors is a woman in her 40s with active or convalescent COVID-19.

In this sample, this clone turned up once. The chain employs TRBV30 and TRBJ1-1; TRBD1 is a possible D gene (6 bases). CDR3 size: 13 residues. Germline CDR1 and CDR2: GTSNPN and SVGIG (reference sequence). The germline V and J ends were trimmed by 4 bases and 2 bases, with 11 bases remaining between them. The CDR3 nucleotides read TGTGCCTGGACCAGGACAGAAAACACTGAAGCTTTCTTT. This codes for CAWTRTENTEAFF.

The chain uses TRBV2 and TRBJ2-7, with 11 positions matching TRBD2. V lost 6 bases, J lost 4 bases, and 8 bases stayed unmatched. CDR1 is SNHLY, CDR2 FYNNEI, per germline. The CDR3 consists of 15 residues. The CDR3 region has the DNA TGTGCCAGCAGACCTACTAGCGGGGGAGGGTACGAGCAGTACTTC. Its translation: CASRPTSGGGYEQYF.

The rearrangement joins TRBV2 to TRBJ1-4; weak D call: TRBD1 (6 bases). This CDR3 comprises 15 residues. The ends were cut back, 6 bases at V and 1 base at J, with 12 bases in the middle. Germline V gives CDR1 SNHLY, CDR2 FYNNEI. CDR3 nucleotide sequence: TGTGCCAGCAGGCTGGACAGTTTAACTAATGAAAAACTGTTTTTT. This gives the protein CASRLDSLTNEKLFF.

V usage is TRBV14 and J usage is TRBJ1-6, with TRBD1 identical over 7 bases. In germline, CDR1 is SGHDN, CDR2 FVKESK. J was trimmed by 3 bases and V by 4 bases; bases with no gene match: 3. The CDR3 sequence is 15 residues long. CDR3 coding DNA: TGTGCCAGCAGCCCCCGGGACAGCTATAATTCACCCCTCCACTTT. As protein: CASSPRDSYNSPLHF.

The chain is built from TRBV5-1 and TRBJ2-7, with 9 bases that match TRBD1. The germline V gene has CDR1 SGHRS and CDR2 YFSETQ. The CDR3 has 15 residues. The ends lost 4 bases at V and 5 bases at J; junction bases unmatched: 10. CDR3: CASSREQGAPDEQYF. CDR3 sequence (DNA): TGCGCCAGCAGCAGAGAACAGGGGGCGCCGGACGAGCAGTACTTC.

The rearrangement links TRBV18 to TRBJ1-4; 9 nucleotides line up with TRBD1. This CDR3 spans 17 amino acids. Germline V gives CDR1 KGHSH, CDR2 LQKENI. With 4 bases clipped from V and 8 bases from J, the junction kept 14 bases outside the gene matches. The CDR3 DNA sequence: TGTGCCAGCTCACACGTAAGATCGGACGGACAGGGGGAAAAACTGTTTTTT. Protein: CASSHVRSDGQGEKLFF.

This clone turned up a few times. The DNA for the CDR3 is TGCGCCAGCAGGGGACAGGCCGTCGGCTATGGCTACACCTTC. Amino acids: CASRGQAVGYGYTF. The chain has TRBV5-1 and TRBJ1-2; 8 bases match TRBD1. This CDR3 has 14 residues. V lost 5 bases to trimming and J lost 4 bases; unmatched junction nucleotides: 7. Germline V gives CDR1 SGHRS, CDR2 YFSETQ.

This clone was detected a few times. This chain connects TRBV10-3 to TRBJ1-1; 7 bases are a match to TRBD1. V trimming: 2 bases; J trimming: 2 bases; junction bases outside the gene matches: 5. CDR1 ENHRY and CDR2 SYGVKD come from the germline V gene. The CDR3 has 15 amino acids. CDR3 DNA sequence: TGTGCCATCAGTGAGGGGGACAGAGGAAACACTGAAGCTTTCTTT. Translation gives CAISEGDRGNTEAFF.

This clone was observed many times. The chain has TRBV6-1 and TRBJ2-1, with TRBD2 matching over 14 bases. The CDR3 covers 15 residues. CDR1 MNHNS and CDR2 SASEGT come from the germline V gene. The ends lost 1 base at V and 8 bases at J; junction bases unmatched: 1. Here the CDR3 reads CASSEGLAGGHEQFF. CDR3 DNA: TGTGCCAGCAGTGAAGGACTAGCGGGGGGGCATGAGCAGTTCTTC.

DNA for the CDR3: TGTGCCAGCGGAACAGAGGGAGTTTCACCCCTCCACTTT. Translated: CASGTEGVSPLHF. V gene TRBV6-5 combines with J gene TRBJ1-6; no clear D gene. This CDR3 has 13 amino acids. V lost 8 bases to trimming and J lost 9 bases, with 14 bases between them. Germline CDR1 is MNHEY and CDR2 is SVGAGI.

The rearrangement joins TRBV4-1 to TRBJ2-2, with D perhaps TRBD2 (6 bases). V lost 3 bases and J lost 1, with 9 bases in between. The CDR3 is made up of 15 amino acids. CDR1 is MGHRA, CDR2 YSYEKL, per germline. The CDR3 is CASSQGGLNTGELFF. The CDR3 DNA follows: TGCGCCAGCAGCCAGGGAGGACTGAACACCGGGGAGCTGTTTTTT.

This clone was recorded only once. The chain has TRBV6-2 or TRBV6-3 and TRBJ2-7; TRBD1 aligns across 9 bases. Germline CDR1 and CDR2: MNHEY and SVGEGT. This CDR3 spans 15 amino acids. V lost 6 bases to trimming and J lost 7 bases; unmatched junction nucleotides: 13. The CDR3 DNA sequence: TGTGCCAGCAGCCACATCCGGACAGGGGTTTCTGAGCAGTACGTC. The encoded protein is CASSHIRTGVSEQYV.